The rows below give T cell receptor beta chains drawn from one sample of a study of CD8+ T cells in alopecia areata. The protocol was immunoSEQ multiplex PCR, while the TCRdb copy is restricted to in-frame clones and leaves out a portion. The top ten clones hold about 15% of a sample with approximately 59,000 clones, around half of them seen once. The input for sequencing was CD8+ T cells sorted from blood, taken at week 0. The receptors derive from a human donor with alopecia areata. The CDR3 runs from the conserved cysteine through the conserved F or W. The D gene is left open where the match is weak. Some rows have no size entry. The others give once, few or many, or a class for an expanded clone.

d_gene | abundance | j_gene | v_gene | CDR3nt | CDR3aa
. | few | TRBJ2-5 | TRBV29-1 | TGCAGCGTCTCCCCTGTAACGGAAGAGACCCAGTACTTC | CSVSPVTEETQYF
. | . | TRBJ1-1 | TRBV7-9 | TGTGCCAGCAGTCCTGCTTTAGGGGAGAACACTGAAGCTTTCTTT | CASSPALGENTEAFF
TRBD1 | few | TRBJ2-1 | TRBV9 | TGTGCCAGCAGCGTAAAGACAGGGATTTCCAATGAGCAGTTCTTC | CASSVKTGISNEQFF
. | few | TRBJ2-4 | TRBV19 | TGTGCCAGTAGTAAGGGACTTCCACTAGCCAAAAACATTCAGTACTTC | CASSKGLPLAKNIQYF
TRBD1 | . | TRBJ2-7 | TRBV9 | TGTGCCAGCAGCCTCCCGGGACAGGGGATCTACGAGCAGTACTTC | CASSLPGQGIYEQYF
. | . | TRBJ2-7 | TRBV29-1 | TGCAGCGGGCTGACAGGAGGCGAGCAGTACTTC | CSGLTGGEQYF
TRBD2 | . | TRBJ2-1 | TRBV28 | TGTGCCAGCACGGTTTTAAGTAGGGGACTAGCGGGTGGTGAGCAGTTCTTC | CASTVLSRGLAGGEQFF
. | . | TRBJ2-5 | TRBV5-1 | TGCGCCAGCAGCTTGTTTCGAGCGGAGACCCAGTACTTC | CASSLFRAETQYF
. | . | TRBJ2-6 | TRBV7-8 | TGTGCCAGCAGCCTAGGGGTCCGCCCCCCCAGCTCTGGGGCCAACGTCCTGACTTTC | CASSLGVRPPSSGANVLTF
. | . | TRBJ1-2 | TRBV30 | TGTGCCTGGAGGACAGGTTGGGACTATGGCTACACCTTC | CAWRTGWDYGYTF
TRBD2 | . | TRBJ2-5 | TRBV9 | TGTGCCAGCAGCGTCAGACTAGCGGGAGTCGGTCAAGAGACCCAGTACTTC | CASSVRLAGVGQETQYF
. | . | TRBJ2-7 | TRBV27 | TGTGCCAGCAGTTTATCGAAGGTTTCCGAGCAGTACTTC | CASSLSKVSEQYF
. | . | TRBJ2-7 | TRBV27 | TGTGCCAGCAGTCTCGAAGCGGAGTACGAGCAGTACTTC | CASSLEAEYEQYF
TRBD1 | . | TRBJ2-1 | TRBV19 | TGTGCCAGTAGTGGAACAGGGGGCAATGAGCAGTTCTTC | CASSGTGGNEQFF
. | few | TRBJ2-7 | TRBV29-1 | TGCAGCGTTGAGGCAGGGGGGGAGTACGAGCAGTACTTC | CSVEAGGEYEQYF
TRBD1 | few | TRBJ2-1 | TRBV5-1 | TGCGCCAGCAGCTTCGCGCAGGGGGCGTCCGGGGAGCAGTTCTTC | CASSFAQGASGEQFF
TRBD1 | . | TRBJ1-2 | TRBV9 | TGTGCCAGCAGCGTGGGGGACAGGGAGAACTATGGCTACACCTTC | CASSVGDRENYGYTF
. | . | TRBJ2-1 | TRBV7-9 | TGTGCCAGCAGCCCCGGGGCCAATGAGCAGTTCTTC | CASSPGANEQFF
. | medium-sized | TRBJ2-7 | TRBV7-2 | TGTGCCAGCAGCTTAGCAACAATCTACGAGCAGTACTTC | CASSLATIYEQYF
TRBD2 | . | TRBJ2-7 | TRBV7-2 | TGTGCCAGCAGCTTAGGGGTGGGAGGGATCTACGAGCAGTACTTC | CASSLGVGGIYEQYF
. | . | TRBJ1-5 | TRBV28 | TGTGCCAGCAGTCAAAGTTGGGGCAATCAGCCCCAGCATTTT | CASSQSWGNQPQHF
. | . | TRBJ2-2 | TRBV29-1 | TGCAGCGTTGGAGACATTACCGGGGAGCTGTTTTTT | CSVGDITGELFF
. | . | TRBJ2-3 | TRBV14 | TGTGCCAGCAGCCGACTGACAGGGACTAGCACAGATACGCAGTATTTT | CASSRLTGTSTDTQYF
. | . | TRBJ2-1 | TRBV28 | TGTGCCAGCAGCTTCTGGGGGAGCTACAATGAGCAGTTCTTC | CASSFWGSYNEQFF
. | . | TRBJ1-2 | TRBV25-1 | TGTGCCAGCTCCGAGGGGAAGCGTCCGGGCTACACCTTC | CASSEGKRPGYTF
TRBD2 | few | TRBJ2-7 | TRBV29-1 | TGCAGCGCCCACGGGGGGGGAGCCTACGAGCAGTACTTC | CSAHGGGAYEQYF
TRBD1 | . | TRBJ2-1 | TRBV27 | TGTGCCAGCCGACAGGGGGGTAATGAGCAGTTCTTC | CASRQGGNEQFF
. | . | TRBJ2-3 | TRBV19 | TGTGCCAGTATGGCCAATACGCAGTATTTT | CASMANTQYF
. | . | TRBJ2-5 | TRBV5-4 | TGTGCCAGCAGCTTTTGGGGGAGAGAGACCCAGTACTTC | CASSFWGRETQYF
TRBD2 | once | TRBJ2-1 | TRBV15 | TGTGCCACCAGCAGGGCCCGGACTAGGCCTGACAATGAGCAGTTCTTC | CATSRARTRPDNEQFF
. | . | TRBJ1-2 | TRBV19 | TGTGCCAGTAGAAATAACGCCTGGGACTATGGCTACACCTTC | CASRNNAWDYGYTF
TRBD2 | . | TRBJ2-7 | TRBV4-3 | TGCGCCAGCAGCCCGGGCACTAGCGGGAGTTACGAGCAGTACTTC | CASSPGTSGSYEQYF
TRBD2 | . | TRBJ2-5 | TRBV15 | TGTGCCACCAGCAGAGATCTAGCGGTAGGGGAGACCCAGTACTTC | CATSRDLAVGETQYF
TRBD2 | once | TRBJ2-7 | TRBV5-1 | TGCGCCAGCAGCTTGACTAGCGGTGGGCCCTGGAGTGGCGAGCAGTACTTC | CASSLTSGGPWSGEQYF
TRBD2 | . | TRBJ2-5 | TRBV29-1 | TGCAGCGTTGAAGGCGGGAGAAGCGAGACCCAGTACTTC | CSVEGGRSETQYF
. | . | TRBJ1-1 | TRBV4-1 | TGCGCCAGCAGCCAAGCCCCGTGGGGGGTCGGCACTGAAGCTTTCTTT | CASSQAPWGVGTEAFF
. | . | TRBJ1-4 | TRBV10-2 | TGCGCCAGCAGTTATGGCCAGGATAAACTGTTTTTT | CASSYGQDKLFF